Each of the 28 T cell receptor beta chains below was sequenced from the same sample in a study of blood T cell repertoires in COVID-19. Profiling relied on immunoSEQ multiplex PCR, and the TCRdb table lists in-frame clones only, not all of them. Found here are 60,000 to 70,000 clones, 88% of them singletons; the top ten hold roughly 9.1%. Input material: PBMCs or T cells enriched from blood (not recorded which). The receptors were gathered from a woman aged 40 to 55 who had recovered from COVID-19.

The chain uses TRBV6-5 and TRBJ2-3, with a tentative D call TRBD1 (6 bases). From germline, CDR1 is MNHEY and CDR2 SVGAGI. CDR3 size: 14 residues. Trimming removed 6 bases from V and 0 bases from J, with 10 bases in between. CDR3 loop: CASRLGGSTDTQYF. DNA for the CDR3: TGTGCCAGCAGACTAGGGGGTAGCACAGATACGCAGTATTTT.

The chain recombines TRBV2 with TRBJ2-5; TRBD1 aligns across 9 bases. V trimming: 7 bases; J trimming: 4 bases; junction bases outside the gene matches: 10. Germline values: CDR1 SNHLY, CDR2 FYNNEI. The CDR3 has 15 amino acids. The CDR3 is CASTGTGSVGETQYF. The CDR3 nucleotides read TGTGCCAGCACCGGGACAGGGAGTGTGGGAGAGACCCAGTACTTC.

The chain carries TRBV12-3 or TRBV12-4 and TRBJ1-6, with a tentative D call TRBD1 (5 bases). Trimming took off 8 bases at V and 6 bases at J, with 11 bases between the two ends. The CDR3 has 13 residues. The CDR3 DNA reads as TGTGCCAGCTCGACAGATTCTAATTCACCCCTCCACTTT. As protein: CASSTDSNSPLHF.

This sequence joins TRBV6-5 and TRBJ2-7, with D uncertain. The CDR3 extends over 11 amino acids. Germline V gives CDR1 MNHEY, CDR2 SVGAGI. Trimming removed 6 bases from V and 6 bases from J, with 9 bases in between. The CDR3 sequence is CASSLPPEQYF. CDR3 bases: TGTGCCAGCAGCCTCCCCCCCGAGCAGTACTTC.

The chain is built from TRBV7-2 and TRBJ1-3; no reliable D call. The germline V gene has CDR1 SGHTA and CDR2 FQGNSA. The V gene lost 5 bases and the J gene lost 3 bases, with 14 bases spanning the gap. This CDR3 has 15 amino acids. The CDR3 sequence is CASSASEPFGNTIYF. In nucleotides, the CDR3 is TGTGCCAGCAGCGCCAGCGAGCCTTTTGGAAACACCATATATTTT.

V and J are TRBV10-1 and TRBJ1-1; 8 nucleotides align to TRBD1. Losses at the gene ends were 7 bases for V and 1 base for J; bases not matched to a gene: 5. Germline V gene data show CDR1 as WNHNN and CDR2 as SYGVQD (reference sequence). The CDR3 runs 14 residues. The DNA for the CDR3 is TGCGCCAGCAATCCAGGGGGCAGGAACACTGAAGCTTTCTTT. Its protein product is CASNPGGRNTEAFF.

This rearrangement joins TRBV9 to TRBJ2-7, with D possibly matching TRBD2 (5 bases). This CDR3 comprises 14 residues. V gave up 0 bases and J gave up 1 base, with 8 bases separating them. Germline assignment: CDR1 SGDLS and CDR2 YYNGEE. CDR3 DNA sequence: TGTGCCAGCAGCGTAGCAGGACTTTCCTACGAGCAGTACTTC. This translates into CASSVAGLSYEQYF. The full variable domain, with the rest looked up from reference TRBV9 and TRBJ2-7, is DSGVTQTPKHLITATGQRVTLRCSPRSGDLSVYWYQQSLDQGLQFLIQYYNGEERAKGNILERFSAQQFPDLHSELNLSSLELGDSALYFCASSVAGLSYEQYFGPGTRLTVT.

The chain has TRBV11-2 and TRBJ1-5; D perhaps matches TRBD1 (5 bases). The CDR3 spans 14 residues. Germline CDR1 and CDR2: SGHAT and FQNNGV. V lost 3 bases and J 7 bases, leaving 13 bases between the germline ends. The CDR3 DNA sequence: TGTGCCAGCAGCTTCCCAGGGCCCGACCAGCCCCAGCATTTT. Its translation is CASSFPGPDQPQHF.

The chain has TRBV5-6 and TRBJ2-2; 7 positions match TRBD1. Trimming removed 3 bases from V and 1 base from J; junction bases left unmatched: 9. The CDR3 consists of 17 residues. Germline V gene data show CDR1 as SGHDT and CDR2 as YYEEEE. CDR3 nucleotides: TGTGCCAGCAGCTCGTACAGGGGTCAAGTGAACACCGGGGAGCTGTTTTTT. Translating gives CASSSYRGQVNTGELFF.

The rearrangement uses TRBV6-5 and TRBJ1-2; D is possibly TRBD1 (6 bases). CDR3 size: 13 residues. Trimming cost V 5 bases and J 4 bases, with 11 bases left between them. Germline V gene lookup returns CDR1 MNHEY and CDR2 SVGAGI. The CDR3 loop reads CASSQQGPYGYTF. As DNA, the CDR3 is TGTGCCAGCAGTCAACAGGGTCCCTATGGCTACACCTTC.

The CDR3 spells CATSRIGGSGNTIYF. CDR3 DNA sequence: TGTGCCACCAGCAGAATAGGAGGGTCTGGAAACACCATATATTTT. This sequence joins TRBV15 and TRBJ1-3, with no clear D. CDR3 length equals 15 residues. Trimming shortened V by 2 bases and J by 1 base, and 9 bases separated the two germline ends. Germline loops: CDR1 LNHNV, CDR2 YYDKDF (reference sequence).

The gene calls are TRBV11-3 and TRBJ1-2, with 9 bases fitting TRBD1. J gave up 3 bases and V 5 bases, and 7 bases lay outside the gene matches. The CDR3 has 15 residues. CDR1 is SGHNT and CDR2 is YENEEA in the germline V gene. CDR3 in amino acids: CASSPRTGDYYGYTF. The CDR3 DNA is TGTGCCAGCAGCCCCCGGACAGGGGACTACTATGGCTACACCTTC.

The CDR3 DNA follows: TGTGCCAGCAGTTCTAGGGGAGGAGGGACTGAAGCTTTCTTT. Its protein product is CASSSRGGGTEAFF. The V call is TRBV28, the J call TRBJ1-1; D is possibly TRBD1 (5 bases). Deletions cut 4 bases from V and 5 bases from J, with 14 bases between. The CDR3 has 14 amino acids. Germline V gene sequence: CDR1 MDHEN, CDR2 SYDVKM.

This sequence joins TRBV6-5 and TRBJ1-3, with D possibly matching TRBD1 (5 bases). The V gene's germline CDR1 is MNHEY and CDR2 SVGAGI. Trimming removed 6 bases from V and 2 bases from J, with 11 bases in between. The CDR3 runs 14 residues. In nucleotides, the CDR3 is TGTGCCAGCAGCGATGGGGGGGCTGGAAACACCATATATTTT. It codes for CASSDGGAGNTIYF.

CDR3 in DNA: TGTGCCAGCAGCCAAGTCACAGGGTGGGGCACTGAAGCTTTCTTT. It specifies CASSQVTGWGTEAFF. The chain carries TRBV14 and TRBJ1-1; possible D gene TRBD1, 6 bases. Trimming took off 1 base at V and 4 bases at J, with 13 bases between the two ends. Germline V gene lookup returns CDR1 SGHDN and CDR2 FVKESK. There are 15 residues in the CDR3.

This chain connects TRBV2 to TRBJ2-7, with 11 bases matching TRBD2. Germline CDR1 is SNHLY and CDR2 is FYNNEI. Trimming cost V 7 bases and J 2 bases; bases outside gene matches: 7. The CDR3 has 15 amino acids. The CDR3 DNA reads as TGTGCCAGCACCTCTAGCGGGGGGCCCACCTACGAGCAGTACTTC. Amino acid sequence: CASTSSGGPTYEQYF.

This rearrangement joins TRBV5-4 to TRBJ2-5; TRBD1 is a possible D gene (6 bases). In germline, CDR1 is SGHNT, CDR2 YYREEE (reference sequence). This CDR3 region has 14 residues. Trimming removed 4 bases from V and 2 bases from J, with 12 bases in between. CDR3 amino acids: CASSRYRVQETQYF. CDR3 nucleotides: TGTGCCAGCAGCAGGTACAGGGTTCAAGAGACCCAGTACTTC.

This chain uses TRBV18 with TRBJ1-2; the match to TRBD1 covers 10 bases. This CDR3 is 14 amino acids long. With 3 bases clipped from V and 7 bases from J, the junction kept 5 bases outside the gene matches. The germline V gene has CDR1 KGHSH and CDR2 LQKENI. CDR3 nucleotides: TGTGCCAGCTCACCCGGGACAGGGGTTCGTGGCTACACCTTC. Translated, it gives CASSPGTGVRGYTF.

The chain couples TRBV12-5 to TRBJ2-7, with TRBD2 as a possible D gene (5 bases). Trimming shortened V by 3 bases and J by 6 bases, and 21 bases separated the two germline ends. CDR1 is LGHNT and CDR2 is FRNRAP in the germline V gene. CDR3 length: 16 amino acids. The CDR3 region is CASGFSTEEELAEQYF. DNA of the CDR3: TGTGCTAGTGGTTTTTCCACGGAGGAAGAATTAGCCGAGCAGTACTTC.

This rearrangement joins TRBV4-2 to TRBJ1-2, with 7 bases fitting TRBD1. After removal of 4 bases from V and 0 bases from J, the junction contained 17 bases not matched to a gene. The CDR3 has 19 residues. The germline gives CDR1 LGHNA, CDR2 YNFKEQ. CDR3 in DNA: TGTGCCAGCAGCCCCTCTTCCACAGGGGCGGTAGAAGCTAACTATGGCTACACCTTC. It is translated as CASSPSSTGAVEANYGYTF.

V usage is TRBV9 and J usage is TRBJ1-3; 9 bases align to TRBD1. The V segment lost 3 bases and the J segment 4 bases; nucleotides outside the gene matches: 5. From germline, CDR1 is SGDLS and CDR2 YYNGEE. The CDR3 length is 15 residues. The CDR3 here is CASSGETGGGNTIYF. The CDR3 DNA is TGTGCCAGCAGCGGAGAAACAGGGGGCGGAAACACCATATATTTT. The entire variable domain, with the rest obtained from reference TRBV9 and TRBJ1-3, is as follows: DSGVTQTPKHLITATGQRVTLRCSPRSGDLSVYWYQQSLDQGLQFLIQYYNGEERAKGNILERFSAQQFPDLHSELNLSSLELGDSALYFCASSGETGGGNTIYFGEGSWLTVV.

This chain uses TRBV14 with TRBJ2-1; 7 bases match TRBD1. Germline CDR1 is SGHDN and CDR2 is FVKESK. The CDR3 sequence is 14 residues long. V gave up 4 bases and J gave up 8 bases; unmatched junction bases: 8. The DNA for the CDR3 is TGTGCCAGCAGCCCCATGACAGGGTTTGATGAGCAGTTCTTC. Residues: CASSPMTGFDEQFF.

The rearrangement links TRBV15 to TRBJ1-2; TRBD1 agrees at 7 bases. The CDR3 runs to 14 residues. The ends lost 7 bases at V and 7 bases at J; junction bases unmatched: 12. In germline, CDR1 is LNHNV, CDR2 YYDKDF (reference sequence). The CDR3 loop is CATNKGDSRSGYTF. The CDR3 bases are TGTGCCACCAACAAGGGGGACAGCCGATCTGGCTACACCTTC.

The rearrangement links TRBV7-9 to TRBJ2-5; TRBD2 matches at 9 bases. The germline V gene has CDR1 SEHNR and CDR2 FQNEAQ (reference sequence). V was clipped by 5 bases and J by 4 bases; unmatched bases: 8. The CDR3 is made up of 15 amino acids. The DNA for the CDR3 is TGTGCCAGCAGCGCAAATCCGGGACTAGCAGAGACCCAGTACTTC. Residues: CASSANPGLAETQYF.

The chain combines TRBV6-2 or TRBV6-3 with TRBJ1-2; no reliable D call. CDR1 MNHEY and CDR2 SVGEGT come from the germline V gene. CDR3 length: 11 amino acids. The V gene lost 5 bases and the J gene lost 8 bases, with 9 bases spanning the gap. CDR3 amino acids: CASSTGNGYTF. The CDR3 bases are TGTGCCAGCAGTACGGGGAACGGCTACACCTTC.

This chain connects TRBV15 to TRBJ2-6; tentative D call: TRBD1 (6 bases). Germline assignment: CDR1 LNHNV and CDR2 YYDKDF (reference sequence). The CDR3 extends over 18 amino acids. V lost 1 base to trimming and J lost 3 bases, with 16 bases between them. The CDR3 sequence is CATSRAGDSAVGANVLTF. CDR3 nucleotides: TGTGCCACCAGCAGAGCAGGGGATTCGGCGGTTGGGGCCAACGTCCTGACTTTC. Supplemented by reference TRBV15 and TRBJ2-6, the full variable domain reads DAMVIQNPRYQVTQFGKPVTLSCSQTLNHNVMYWYQQKSSQAPKLLFHYYDKDFNNEADTPDNFQSRRPNTSFCFLDIRSPGLGDTAMYLCATSRAGDSAVGANVLTFGAGSRLTVL.

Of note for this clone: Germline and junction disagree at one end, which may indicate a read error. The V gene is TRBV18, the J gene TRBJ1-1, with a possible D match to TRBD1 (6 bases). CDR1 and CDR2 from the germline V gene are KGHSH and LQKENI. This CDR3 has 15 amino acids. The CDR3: CANSPPLAGVTEAFF. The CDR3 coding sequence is TGTGCCAACTCACCACCGTTGGCAGGGGTGACTGAAGCTTTCTTT.

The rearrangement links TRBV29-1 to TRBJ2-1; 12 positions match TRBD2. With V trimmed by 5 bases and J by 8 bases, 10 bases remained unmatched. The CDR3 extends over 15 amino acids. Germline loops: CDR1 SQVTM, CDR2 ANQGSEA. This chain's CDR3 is CSVTSSGGAVDEQFF. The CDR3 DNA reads TGCAGCGTTACCTCTAGCGGGGGGGCCGTGGATGAGCAGTTCTTC.